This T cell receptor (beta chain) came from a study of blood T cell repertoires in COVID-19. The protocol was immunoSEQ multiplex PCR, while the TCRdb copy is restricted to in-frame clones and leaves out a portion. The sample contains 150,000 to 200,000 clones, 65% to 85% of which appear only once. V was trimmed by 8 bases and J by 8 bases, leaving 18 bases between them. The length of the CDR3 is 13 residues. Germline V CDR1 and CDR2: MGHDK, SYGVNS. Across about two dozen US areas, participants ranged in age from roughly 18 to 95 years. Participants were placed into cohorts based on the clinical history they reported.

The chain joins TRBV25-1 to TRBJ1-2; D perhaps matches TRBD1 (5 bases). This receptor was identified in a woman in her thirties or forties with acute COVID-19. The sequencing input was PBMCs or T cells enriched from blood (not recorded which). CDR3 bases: TGTGCCAGCTCGTTCGGGGGGGGAACCGGCTACACCTTC. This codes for CASSFGGGTGYTF.